The 20 T cell receptor beta chains listed next were all sequenced from one sample in a study of vaccination effects on CD4 cells after COVID-19. Their antigens are not known. An approximately 10-day culture period preceded the isolation of CD4+ T cells. The data were produced by immunoSEQ multiplex PCR, yet TCRdb's version contains in-frame clones alone and is incomplete. The table records approximately 60,000 clones, approximately 70% of them present only once. Here the sequenced sample was CD4+ T cells from PBMCs cultured without peptide, taken before COVID-19 vaccination. The receptors were sampled from a human donor who had a prior SARS-CoV-2 infection.

The J gene is TRBJ2-7, the V gene TRBV4-3; 7 bases align to TRBD2. Germline V CDR1 and CDR2: LGHNA, YSLEER. This CDR3 has 16 residues. The V and J ends lost 1 base and 4 bases, in that order; junction bases with no gene match: 10. CDR3 residues: CASSQAAGVYPYEQYF. CDR3 DNA: TGCGCCAGCAGCCAAGCGGCGGGAGTCTATCCTTACGAGCAGTACTTC.

V usage is TRBV14 and J usage is TRBJ1-6; no definite D call. Germline V lookup: CDR1 SGHDN, CDR2 FVKESK. The CDR3 sequence is 15 residues long. Trimming stripped 4 bases from V and 4 bases from J, with 11 bases between. Here the CDR3 reads CASSRSSWYNSPLHF. CDR3 nucleotides: TGTGCCAGCAGCCGGTCCAGTTGGTATAATTCACCCCTCCACTTT.

This clone was seen a few times. The gene calls are TRBV15 and TRBJ2-4, with 7 positions matching TRBD1. The V gene end was trimmed by 3 bases and the J gene end by 9 bases; junction bases not matched to a gene: 11. The germline V gene has CDR1 LNHNV and CDR2 YYDKDF (reference sequence). The CDR3 has 15 amino acids. Here the CDR3 DNA reads TGTGCCACCAGCAGTGGGGTTGGGGACAGTGTCATTCAGTACTTC. It is translated as CATSSGVGDSVIQYF.

This chain joins TRBV12-3 or TRBV12-4 and TRBJ1-1, with TRBD1 matching over 11 bases. This CDR3 is built from 12 residues. The trim removed 3 bases at V and 11 bases at J, leaving 2 bases unmatched. CDR3 sequence: CASSLWDRGAFF. CDR3 DNA sequence: TGTGCCAGCAGTTTGTGGGACAGGGGGGCTTTCTTT.

The V gene is TRBV6-5, the J gene TRBJ2-1; 8 positions agree with TRBD1. V shed 7 bases and J 7 bases; nucleotides not matched to a gene: 0. CDR1 and CDR2 from the germline V gene are MNHEY and SVGAGI. This CDR3 comprises 11 residues. This CDR3 reads CASNRGNEQFF. CDR3 DNA: TGTGCCAGCAACAGGGGGAATGAGCAGTTCTTC.

The gene calls are TRBV4-1 and TRBJ1-1, with D maybe TRBD1 (5 bases). The V end was cut by 2 bases, the J end by 4 bases, with 23 bases between. CDR1 and CDR2 from the germline V gene are MGHRA and YSYEKL. This CDR3 region has 18 residues. CDR3 nucleotide sequence: TGCGCCAGCAGCCAAAGGGTTGTTATCGGTCGGGGGGTCACTGAAGCTTTCTTT. It specifies CASSQRVVIGRGVTEAFF.

The chain employs TRBV15 and TRBJ1-3; possibly TRBD1 for D (6 bases). Per the germline V gene, CDR1 is LNHNV and CDR2 is YYDKDF (reference sequence). This CDR3 spans 14 amino acids. The V gene lost 9 bases and the J gene lost 0 bases, with 12 bases spanning the gap. The CDR3, as DNA: TGTGCCACTCGACAGGCGAGCTCTGGAAACACCATATATTTT. Its protein is CATRQASSGNTIYF.

The V gene is TRBV6-5, the J gene TRBJ1-5; D may be TRBD1 (5 bases). Germline CDR1 is MNHEY and CDR2 is SVGAGI. Trimming removed 6 bases from V and 0 bases from J, with 12 bases in between. The length of the CDR3 is 15 residues. CDR3 sequence reads: CASSDGTYSNQPQHF. CDR3 coding DNA: TGTGCCAGCAGCGACGGGACCTATAGCAATCAGCCCCAGCATTTT.

J is TRBJ2-1 and V is TRBV5-1, with unresolved D. This CDR3 contains 13 residues. V shed 1 base and J shed 6 bases, with 8 bases lying between them. Germline V gene sequence: CDR1 SGHRS, CDR2 YFSETQ. CDR3 loop: CASSLLGVNEQFF. DNA for the CDR3: TGCGCCAGCAGCTTGCTCGGTGTCAATGAGCAGTTCTTC. The full variable domain, in which reference TRBV5-1 and TRBJ2-1 provide the parts outside the CDR3, is KAGVTQTPRYLIKTRGQQVTLSCSPISGHRSVSWYQQTPGQGLQFLFEYFSETQRNKGNFPGRFSGRQFSNSRSEMNVSTLELGDSALYLCASSLLGVNEQFFGPGTRLTVL.

The V and J genes are TRBV5-6 and TRBJ1-5, with 8 bases lining up with TRBD1. V shed 4 bases and J 5 bases; nucleotides not matched to a gene: 5. The CDR3 sequence is 14 residues long. CDR1 SGHDT and CDR2 YYEEEE come from the germline V gene. The CDR3 region is CASSLGQGDQPQHF. The CDR3 bases are TGTGCCAGCAGCCTTGGACAGGGTGATCAGCCCCAGCATTTT.

The chain links TRBV6-5 to TRBJ1-2, with 10 bases that match TRBD1. Trimming removed 8 bases from V and 5 bases from J; junction bases left unmatched: 5. The CDR3 extends over 13 amino acids. Germline CDR1 and CDR2: MNHEY and SVGAGI. For the CDR3, the DNA is TGTGCCAGCGGGGACAGGGGTATTTATGGCTACACCTTC. It translates to CASGDRGIYGYTF.

This chain links TRBV18 with TRBJ1-2; D is unclear. CDR1 is KGHSH and CDR2 is LQKENI in the germline V gene. Trimming shortened V by 6 bases and J by 8 bases, and 13 bases separated the two germline ends. This CDR3 spans 12 amino acids. CDR3 sequence (DNA): TGTGCCAGCTCGCGATCGGACGCCGGCTACACCTTC. Its protein is CASSRSDAGYTF.

The chain recombines TRBV5-4 with TRBJ1-3; no definite D call. The CDR3 length is 14 residues. The V end was cut by 0 bases, the J end by 8 bases, with 12 bases between. CDR1 and CDR2 from the germline V gene are SGHNT and YYREEE (reference sequence). CDR3 residues: CASSLEAGSDTIYF. The CDR3, as DNA: TGTGCCAGCAGCTTGGAGGCTGGGAGCGACACCATATATTTT.

V and J are TRBV5-1 and TRBJ2-1; 9 positions match TRBD2. This CDR3 is 15 amino acids long. V shed 1 base, J shed 5 bases, and the junction held 4 bases outside the gene matches. CDR1 SGHRS and CDR2 YFSETQ come from the germline V gene. The CDR3, as DNA: TGCGCCAGCAGCTTGATAGCGGGAGACCACAATGAGCAGTTCTTC. This codes for CASSLIAGDHNEQFF.

CDR3 nucleotide sequence: TGTGCCACCAGTGATTTTACGGTGCGGAACAATGAGCAGTTCTTC. It translates to CATSDFTVRNNEQFF. The chain is built from TRBV24-1 and TRBJ2-1; no definite D call. Trimming cost V 1 base and J 5 bases, with 11 bases left between them. CDR3 size: 15 residues. Germline assignment: CDR1 KGHDR and CDR2 SFDVKD.

The CDR3 bases are TGTGCCAGCAGTGAACAACCAACGGCTCAGGGGCTCAACACTGAAGCTTTCTTT. Translating it yields CASSEQPTAQGLNTEAFF. The V gene is TRBV6-1, the J gene TRBJ1-1; possibly TRBD1 for D (6 bases). The length of the CDR3 is 18 residues. Germline CDR1 and CDR2: MNHNS and SASEGT. Deletions cut 2 bases from V and 2 bases from J, with 21 bases between.

Here the CDR3 DNA reads TGTGCCAGTAGCTTGGACAGGGGGTTGTATGGCTACACCTTC. It codes for CASSLDRGLYGYTF. V is TRBV19 and J is TRBJ1-2; 10 bases match TRBD1. Trimming took 6 bases from V and 5 from J; bases not matched to a gene: 6. The CDR3 runs 14 residues. Germline assignment: CDR1 LNHDA and CDR2 SQIVND (reference sequence).

The V gene is TRBV12-5, the J gene TRBJ1-1; TRBD1 agrees at 7 bases. Looked up from germline, CDR1 is LGHNT and CDR2 is FRNRAP. CDR3 size: 14 residues. Trimming took 1 base from V and 4 from J; bases not matched to a gene: 3. Here the CDR3 reads CASGLEGALTEAFF. The CDR3 nucleotides read TGTGCTAGTGGTTTGGAGGGGGCCCTCACTGAAGCTTTCTTT.

The chain combines TRBV5-4 with TRBJ2-3; 8 bases are a match to TRBD2. Losses at the gene ends were 3 bases for V and 5 bases for J; bases not matched to a gene: 5. Germline V CDR1 and CDR2: SGHNT, YYREEE (reference sequence). This CDR3 comprises 14 residues. The CDR3 here is CASSSGGPRDTQYF. CDR3 DNA sequence: TGTGCCAGCAGCTCGGGGGGGCCGAGAGATACGCAGTATTTT.

In nucleotides, the CDR3 is TGTGCCAGCAGCATGTGGACAGGGGGAGGTACTAATGAAAAACTGTTTTTT. This gives the protein CASSMWTGGGTNEKLFF. V gene TRBV5-8 combines with J gene TRBJ1-4; 10 bases map to TRBD1. This CDR3 comprises 17 residues. Germline loops: CDR1 SGHTS, CDR2 YDEGEE. The ends lost 4 bases at V and 2 bases at J; junction bases unmatched: 8.